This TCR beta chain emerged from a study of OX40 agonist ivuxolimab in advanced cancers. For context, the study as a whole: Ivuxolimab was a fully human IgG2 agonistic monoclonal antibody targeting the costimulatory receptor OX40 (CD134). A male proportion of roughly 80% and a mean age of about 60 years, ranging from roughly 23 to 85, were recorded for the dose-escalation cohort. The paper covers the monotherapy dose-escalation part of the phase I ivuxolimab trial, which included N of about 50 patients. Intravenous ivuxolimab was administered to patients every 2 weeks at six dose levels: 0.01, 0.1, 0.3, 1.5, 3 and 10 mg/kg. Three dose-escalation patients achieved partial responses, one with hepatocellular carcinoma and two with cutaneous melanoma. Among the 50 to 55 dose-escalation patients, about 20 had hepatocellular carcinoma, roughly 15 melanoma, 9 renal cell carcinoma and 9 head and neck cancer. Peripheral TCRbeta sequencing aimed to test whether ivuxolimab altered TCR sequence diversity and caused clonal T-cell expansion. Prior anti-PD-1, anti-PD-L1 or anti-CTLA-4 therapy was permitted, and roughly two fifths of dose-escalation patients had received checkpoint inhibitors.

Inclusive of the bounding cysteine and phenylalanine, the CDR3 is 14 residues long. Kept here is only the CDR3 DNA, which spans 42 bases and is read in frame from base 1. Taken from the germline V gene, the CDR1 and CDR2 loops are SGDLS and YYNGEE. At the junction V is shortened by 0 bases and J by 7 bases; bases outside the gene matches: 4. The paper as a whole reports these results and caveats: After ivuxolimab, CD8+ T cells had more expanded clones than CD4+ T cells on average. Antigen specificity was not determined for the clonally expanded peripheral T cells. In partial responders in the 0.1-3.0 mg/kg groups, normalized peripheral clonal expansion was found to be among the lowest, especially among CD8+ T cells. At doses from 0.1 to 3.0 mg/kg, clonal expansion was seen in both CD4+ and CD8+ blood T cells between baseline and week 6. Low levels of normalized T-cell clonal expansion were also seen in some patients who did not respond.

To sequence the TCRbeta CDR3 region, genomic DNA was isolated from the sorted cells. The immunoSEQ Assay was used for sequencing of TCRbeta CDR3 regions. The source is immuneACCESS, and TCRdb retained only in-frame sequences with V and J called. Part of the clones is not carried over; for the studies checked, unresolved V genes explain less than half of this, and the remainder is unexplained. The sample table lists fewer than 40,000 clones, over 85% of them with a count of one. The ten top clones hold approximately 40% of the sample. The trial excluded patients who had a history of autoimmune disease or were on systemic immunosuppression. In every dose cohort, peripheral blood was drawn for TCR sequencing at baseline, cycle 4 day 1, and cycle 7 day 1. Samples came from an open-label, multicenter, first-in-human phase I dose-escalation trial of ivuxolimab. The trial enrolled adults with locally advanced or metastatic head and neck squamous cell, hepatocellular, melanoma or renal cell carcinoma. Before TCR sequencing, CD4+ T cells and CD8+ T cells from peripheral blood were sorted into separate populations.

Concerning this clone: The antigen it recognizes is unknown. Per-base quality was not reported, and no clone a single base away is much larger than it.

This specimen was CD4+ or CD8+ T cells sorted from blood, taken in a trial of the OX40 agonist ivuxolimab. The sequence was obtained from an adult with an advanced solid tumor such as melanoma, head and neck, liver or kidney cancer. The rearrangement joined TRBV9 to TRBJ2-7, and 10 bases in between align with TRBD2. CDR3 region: CASSVASGSGEQYF. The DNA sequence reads TGTGCCAGCAGCGTAGCTAGCGGGAGTGGTGAGCAGTACTTC. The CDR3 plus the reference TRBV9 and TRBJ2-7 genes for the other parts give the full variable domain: DSGVTQTPKHLITATGQRVTLRCSPRSGDLSVYWYQQSLDQGLQFLIQYYNGEERAKGNILERFSAQQFPDLHSELNLSSLELGDSALYFCASSVASGSGEQYFGPGTRLTVT.